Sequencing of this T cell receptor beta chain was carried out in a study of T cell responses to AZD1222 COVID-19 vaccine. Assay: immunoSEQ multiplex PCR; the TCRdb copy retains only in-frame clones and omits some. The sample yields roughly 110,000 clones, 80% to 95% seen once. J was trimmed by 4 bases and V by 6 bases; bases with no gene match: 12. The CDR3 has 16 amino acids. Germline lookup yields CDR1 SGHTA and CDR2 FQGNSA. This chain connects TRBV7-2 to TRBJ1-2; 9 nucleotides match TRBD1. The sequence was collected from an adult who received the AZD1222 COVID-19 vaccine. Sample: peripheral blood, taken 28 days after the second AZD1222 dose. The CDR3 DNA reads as TGTGCCAGCAGTAGGACAGGGGCGCCCCCGAGCTATGGCTACACCTTC. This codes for CASSRTGAPPSYGYTF.